The 21 T cell receptor beta chains in this list originate from one sample, sequenced in a study of cytomegalovirus exposure and HLA in healthy donors. Clones were read by immunoSEQ multiplex PCR, and TCRdb kept only the in-frame ones, dropping some. The sample includes tens of thousands of clones, 94% of them seen just once. Sequencing input: PBMCs. All receptors come from a woman aged 18 to 35 in good health and CMV-seropositive.

This clone was detected once. The chain uses TRBV7-9 and TRBJ2-7; weak D call: TRBD2 (6 bases). The CDR3 extends over 14 amino acids. Trimming shortened V by 8 bases and J by 6 bases, and 20 bases separated the two germline ends. Per germline, CDR1 SEHNR and CDR2 FQNEAQ (reference sequence). CDR3 DNA sequence: TGTGCCAGCCTCCTCCTGAATGCGGAGGGCGAGCAGTACTTC. Encoded protein: CASLLLNAEGEQYF.

The chain carries TRBV11-3 and TRBJ2-3, with 10 positions matching TRBD1. The length of the CDR3 is 14 residues. Germline CDR1 and CDR2: SGHNT and YENEEA. V lost 5 bases, J lost 4 bases, and 3 bases stayed unmatched. The CDR3 DNA sequence: TGTGCCAGCAGCCACGGACAGGGGGCAGATACGCAGTATTTT. Translated, it gives CASSHGQGADTQYF.

The chain uses TRBV19 and TRBJ1-4; D unclear. Germline lookup yields CDR1 LNHDA and CDR2 SQIVND (reference sequence). The CDR3 extends over 15 amino acids. Trimming pared 8 bases from V and 4 bases from J, leaving 17 bases between. The CDR3 is CASLTTGRSNEKLFF. Here the CDR3 DNA reads TGTGCCAGTTTAACTACCGGGAGAAGTAATGAAAAACTGTTTTTT.

This clone was detected once. This sequence joins TRBV11-2 and TRBJ2-1; 9 nucleotides align to TRBD2. This CDR3 region has 16 residues. Germline loops: CDR1 SGHAT, CDR2 FQNNGV. J gave up 4 bases and V 5 bases, and 9 bases lay outside the gene matches. In DNA, the CDR3 is TGTGCCAGCAGCCCGTCTTTGGCGGGGGGGTACAATGAGCAGTTCTTC. This gives the protein CASSPSLAGGYNEQFF.

The chain is built from TRBV4-1 and TRBJ1-2; 10 nucleotides agree with TRBD1. The CDR3 is 18 amino acids. J gave up 0 bases and V 0 bases, and 7 bases lay outside the gene matches. Germline CDR1 MGHRA, CDR2 YSYEKL. This chain's CDR3 is CASSQEGQGNPSNYGYTF. CDR3 nucleotide sequence: TGCGCCAGCAGCCAAGAGGGACAGGGGAACCCCTCTAACTATGGCTACACCTTC.

J is TRBJ2-3 and V is TRBV5-1, with 10 nucleotides matching TRBD1. V dropped 1 base and J dropped 1; count of bases not matched to a gene: 3. The CDR3 is 16 amino acids. Germline V lookup: CDR1 SGHRS, CDR2 YFSETQ. The CDR3: CASSLPGTGGTDTQYF. CDR3 coding DNA: TGCGCCAGCAGCTTGCCCGGGACAGGGGGCACAGATACGCAGTATTTT.

The chain employs TRBV6-5 and TRBJ1-1, with a possible D match to TRBD1 (5 bases). CDR1 MNHEY and CDR2 SVGAGI come from the germline V gene. This CDR3 has 16 residues. The V gene lost 0 bases and the J gene lost 0 bases, with 11 bases spanning the gap. CDR3 DNA: TGTGCCAGCAGTTACTCCAGGACACCCATGAACACTGAAGCTTTCTTT. Residues: CASSYSRTPMNTEAFF.

This chain links TRBV18 with TRBJ2-3; tentative D call: TRBD2 (5 bases). The CDR3 contains 15 residues. V gave up 3 bases and J gave up 1 base, with 11 bases separating them. The germline V gene encodes CDR1 KGHSH and CDR2 LQKENI. CDR3 residues: CASSPGRGGTDTQYF. The CDR3 region has the DNA TGTGCCAGCTCACCCGGACGGGGAGGCACAGATACGCAGTATTTT.

The chain has TRBV19 and TRBJ2-5; D perhaps matches TRBD2 (5 bases). CDR3 length: 13 amino acids. V lost 7 bases, J lost 5 bases, and 14 bases lay in between. The germline gives CDR1 LNHDA, CDR2 SQIVND (reference sequence). The CDR3 DNA follows: TGTGCCAGTAAGCGAGAGGGCCTGGAGACCCAGTACTTC. This sequence encodes CASKREGLETQYF.

In regard to this clone: Sequence at one end of the junction differs from germline and may be a read error. The chain couples TRBV7-3 to TRBJ1-1; D unclear. Germline assignment: CDR1 SGHTA and CDR2 FQGTGA. This CDR3 is built from 15 residues. Here the CDR3 DNA reads TGTGCCAGCAGCTCCTCCCCCCGAGAGAACGCTGAAGCTTTCTTT. Translated: CASSSSPRENAEAFF. Full variable domain (rest looked up from reference TRBV7-3 and TRBJ1-1): GAGVSQTPSNKVTEKGKYVELRCDPISGHTALYWYRQSLGQGPEFLIYFQGTGAADDSGLPNDRFFAVRPEGSVSTLKIQRTERGDSAVYLCASSSSPRENAEAFFGQGTRLTVV.

The V and J genes are TRBV28 and TRBJ1-1; weak D call: TRBD1 (6 bases). V lost 2 bases and J lost 0, with 10 bases in between. This CDR3 has 15 residues. The germline V gene encodes CDR1 MDHEN and CDR2 SYDVKM. CDR3 DNA: TGTGCCAGCAGTTTAAGTCAGGGGATGAACACTGAAGCTTTCTTT. Translating gives CASSLSQGMNTEAFF.

J is TRBJ2-7 and V is TRBV7-2; maybe TRBD2 (6 bases). Between the trimmed V and J ends, which lost 3 bases and 1 base, there was a span of 10 bases. Germline V CDR1 and CDR2: SGHTA, FQGNSA. This CDR3 is 14 amino acids long. CDR3 amino acids: CASSFTSWSYEQYF. CDR3 nucleotide sequence: TGTGCCAGCAGCTTTACTAGCTGGTCCTACGAGCAGTACTTC.

This chain joins TRBV2 and TRBJ2-2; TRBD1 agrees at 8 bases. With V trimmed by 7 bases and J by 5 bases, 6 bases remained unmatched. The CDR3 spans 14 residues. Germline values: CDR1 SNHLY, CDR2 FYNNEI. The CDR3 loop reads CASTRTGRTGELFF. CDR3 DNA: TGTGCCAGCACCAGGACAGGGAGGACCGGGGAGCTGTTTTTT. The whole variable domain, filled in from reference TRBV2 and TRBJ2-2, reads EPEVTQTPSHQVTQMGQEVILRCVPISNHLYFYWYRQILGQKVEFLVSFYNNEISEKSEIFDDQFSVERPDGSNFTLKIRSTKLEDSAMYFCASTRTGRTGELFFGEGSRLTVL.

V usage is TRBV21-1 and J usage is TRBJ1-3. TRBV21-1 is reported as a pseudogene. The CDR3 totals 15 residues. This CDR3 reads CASSKTGGARSTIYF. CDR3 bases: TGTGCCAGCAGCAAGACCGGGGGGGCCAGATCGACCATATATTTT.

This chain links TRBV29-1 with TRBJ1-1; 7 bases are a match to TRBD1. Germline loops: CDR1 SQVTM, CDR2 ANQGSEA. This CDR3 contains 14 residues. Trimming removed 3 bases from V and 2 bases from J; junction bases left unmatched: 6. Written as DNA, the CDR3 is TGCAGCGTTGAGAGGACAGGAGATAACACTGAAGCTTTCTTT. This encodes CSVERTGDNTEAFF. The full variable domain, its missing parts supplied by reference TRBV29-1 and TRBJ1-1, is SAVISQKPSRDICQRGTSLTIQCQVDSQVTMMFWYRQQPGQSLTLIATANQGSEATYESGFVIDKFPISRPNLTFSTLTVSNMSPEDSSIYLCSVERTGDNTEAFFGQGTRLTVV.

This clone was counted once. The chain is built from TRBV5-6 and TRBJ2-5; 10 bases map to TRBD1. CDR3 length: 13 amino acids. Germline CDR1 is SGHDT and CDR2 is YYEEEE. The V gene end was trimmed by 3 bases and the J gene end by 5 bases; junction bases not matched to a gene: 1. The CDR3 protein is CASSWDRGETQYF. CDR3 DNA sequence: TGTGCCAGCAGCTGGGACAGGGGCGAGACCCAGTACTTC.

V and J are TRBV5-1 and TRBJ1-6, with D uncertain. Germline CDR1 SGHRS, CDR2 YFSETQ. The CDR3 extends over 15 amino acids. The V end lost 4 bases, the J end lost 2 bases, and 10 bases lay between the germline ends. The CDR3 is CASSGDNTYNSPLHF. In DNA, the CDR3 is TGCGCCAGCAGCGGTGACAATACCTATAATTCACCCCTCCACTTT.

The chain employs TRBV5-8 and TRBJ2-5, with a weak D call TRBD1 (5 bases). V dropped 5 bases and J dropped 2 bases, with 13 bases sitting between them. Germline CDR1 reads SGHTS; CDR2 reads YDEGEE. The CDR3 length is 14 residues. The CDR3 loop is CASRSGWGQETQYF. CDR3 DNA sequence: TGTGCCAGCAGATCAGGGTGGGGTCAAGAGACCCAGTACTTC. Full variable domain (remainder filled in from reference TRBV5-8 and TRBJ2-5): EAGVTQSPTHLIKTRGQQATLRCSPISGHTSVYWYQQALGLGLQFLLWYDEGEERNRGNFPPRFSGRQFPNYSSELNVNALELEDSALYLCASRSGWGQETQYFGPGTRLLVL.

This clone appeared a single time. The chain combines TRBV5-1 with TRBJ2-7; tentative D call: TRBD2 (6 bases). In germline, CDR1 is SGHRS, CDR2 YFSETQ. The germline V and J ends were trimmed by 1 base and 6 bases, with 14 bases remaining between them. The CDR3 runs to 14 residues. This CDR3 is CASSLFAGTGEQYF. For the CDR3, the DNA is TGCGCCAGCAGCTTGTTTGCGGGAACTGGCGAGCAGTACTTC. Full variable domain (remainder filled in from reference TRBV5-1 and TRBJ2-7): KAGVTQTPRYLIKTRGQQVTLSCSPISGHRSVSWYQQTPGQGLQFLFEYFSETQRNKGNFPGRFSGRQFSNSRSEMNVSTLELGDSALYLCASSLFAGTGEQYFGPGTRLTVT.

The chain carries TRBV23-1 and TRBJ2-7, with a possible D match to TRBD1 (5 bases). TRBV23-1 is assigned to the ORF class and has an uncertain function. The CDR3 contains 13 residues. The V gene lost 8 bases and the J gene lost 1 base, with 12 bases spanning the gap. The CDR3 sequence is CASLQTVSYEQYF. The CDR3 nucleotides are TGCGCCAGCTTACAGACAGTTTCCTACGAGCAGTACTTC.

The chain joins TRBV14 to TRBJ1-3; D is perhaps TRBD1 (6 bases). Trimming shortened V by 4 bases and J by 4 bases, and 17 bases separated the two germline ends. CDR1 SGHDN and CDR2 FVKESK come from the germline V gene. There are 16 residues in the CDR3. CDR3 sequence (DNA): TGTGCCAGCAGCCCCCTAAGGGGGATTCCCGGAAACACCATATATTTT. It translates to CASSPLRGIPGNTIYF.